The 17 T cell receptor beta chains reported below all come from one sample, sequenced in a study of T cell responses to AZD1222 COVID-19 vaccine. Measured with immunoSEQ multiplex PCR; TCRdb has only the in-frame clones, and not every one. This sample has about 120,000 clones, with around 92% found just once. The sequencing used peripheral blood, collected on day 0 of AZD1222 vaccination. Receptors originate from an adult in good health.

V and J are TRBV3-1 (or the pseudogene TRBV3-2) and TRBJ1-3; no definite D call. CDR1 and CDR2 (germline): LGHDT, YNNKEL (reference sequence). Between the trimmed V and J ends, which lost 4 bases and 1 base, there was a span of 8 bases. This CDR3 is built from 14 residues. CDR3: CASSRPGSGNTIYF. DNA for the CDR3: TGTGCCAGCAGCCGCCCGGGATCTGGAAACACCATATATTTT.

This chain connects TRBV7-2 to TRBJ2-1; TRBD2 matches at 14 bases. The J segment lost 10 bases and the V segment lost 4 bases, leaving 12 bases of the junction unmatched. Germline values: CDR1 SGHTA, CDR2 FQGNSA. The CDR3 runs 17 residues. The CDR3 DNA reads TGTGCCAGCAGCTCAGCCGGGACTAGCGGGAGTTCAGGCGAGCAGTTCTTC. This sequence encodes CASSSAGTSGSSGEQFF.

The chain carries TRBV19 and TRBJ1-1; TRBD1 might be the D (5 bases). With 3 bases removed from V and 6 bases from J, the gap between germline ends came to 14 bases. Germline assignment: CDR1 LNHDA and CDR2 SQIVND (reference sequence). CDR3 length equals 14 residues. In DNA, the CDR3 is TGTGCCAGTAGTATTTCTGGGGGTAACTCTGAAGCTTTCTTT. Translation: CASSISGGNSEAFF.

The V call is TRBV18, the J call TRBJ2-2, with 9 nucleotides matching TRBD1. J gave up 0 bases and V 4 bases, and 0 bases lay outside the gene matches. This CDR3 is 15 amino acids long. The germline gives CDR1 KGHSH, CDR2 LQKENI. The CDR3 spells CASSRDRANTGELFF. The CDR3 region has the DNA TGTGCCAGCTCACGGGACAGGGCGAACACCGGGGAGCTGTTTTTT.

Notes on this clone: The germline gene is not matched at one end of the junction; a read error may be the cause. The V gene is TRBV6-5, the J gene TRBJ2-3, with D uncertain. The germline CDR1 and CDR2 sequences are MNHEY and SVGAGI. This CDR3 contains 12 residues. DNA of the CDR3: TGTGCCACCCGGGCACGCACAGATACGCAGTGTTTT. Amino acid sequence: CATRARTDTQCF.

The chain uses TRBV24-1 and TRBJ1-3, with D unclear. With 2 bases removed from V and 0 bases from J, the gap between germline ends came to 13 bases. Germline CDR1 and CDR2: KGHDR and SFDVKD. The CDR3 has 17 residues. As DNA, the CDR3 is TGTGCCACCAGTGATTCAACCCCGGTGTACTCTGGAAACACCATATATTTT. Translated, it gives CATSDSTPVYSGNTIYF.

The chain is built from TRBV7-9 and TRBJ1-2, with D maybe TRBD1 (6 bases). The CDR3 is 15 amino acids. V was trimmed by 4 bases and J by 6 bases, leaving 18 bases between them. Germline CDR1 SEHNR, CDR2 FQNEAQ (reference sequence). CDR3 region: CASSWFRDTSNGYTF. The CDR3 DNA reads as TGTGCCAGCAGCTGGTTTAGGGACACCTCTAATGGCTACACCTTC. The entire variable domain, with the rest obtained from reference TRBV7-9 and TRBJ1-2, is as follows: DTGVSQNPRHKITKRGQNVTFRCDPISEHNRLYWYRQTLGQGPEFLTYFQNEAQLEKSRLLSDRFSAERPKGSFSTLEIQRTEQGDSAMYLCASSWFRDTSNGYTFGSGTRLTVV.

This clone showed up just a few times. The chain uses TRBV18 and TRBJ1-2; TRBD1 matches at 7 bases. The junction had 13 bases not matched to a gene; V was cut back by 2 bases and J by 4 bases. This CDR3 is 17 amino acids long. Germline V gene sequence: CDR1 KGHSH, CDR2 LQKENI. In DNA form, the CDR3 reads TGTGCCAGCTCACCAGACGTCGACAGGGCGCGGTCCTATGGCTACACCTTC. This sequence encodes CASSPDVDRARSYGYTF.

In DNA form, the CDR3 reads TGTGCCAGCAGCAACACCCGGGGGGAGACCCAGTACTTC. The encoded protein is CASSNTRGETQYF. V gene TRBV6-2 or TRBV6-3 combines with J gene TRBJ2-5; D perhaps matches TRBD2 (6 bases). The CDR3 runs 13 residues. Trimming took 6 bases from V and 5 from J, leaving 13 bases between them. Germline V lookup: CDR1 MNHEY, CDR2 SVGEGT.

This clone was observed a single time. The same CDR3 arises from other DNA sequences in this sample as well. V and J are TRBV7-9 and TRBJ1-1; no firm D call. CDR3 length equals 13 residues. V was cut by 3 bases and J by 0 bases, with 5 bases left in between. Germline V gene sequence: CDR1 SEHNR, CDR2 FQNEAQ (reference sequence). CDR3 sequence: CASSFRLNTEAFF. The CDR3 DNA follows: TGTGCCAGCAGCTTTAGGCTGAACACTGAAGCTTTCTTT.

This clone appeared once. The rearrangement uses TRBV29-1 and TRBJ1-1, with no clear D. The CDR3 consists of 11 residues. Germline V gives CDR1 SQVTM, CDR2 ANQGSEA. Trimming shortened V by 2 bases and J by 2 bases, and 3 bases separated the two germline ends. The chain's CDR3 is CSVEYNTEAFF. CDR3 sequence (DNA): TGCAGCGTTGAATACAACACTGAAGCTTTCTTT. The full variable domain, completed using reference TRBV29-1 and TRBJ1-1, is SAVISQKPSRDICQRGTSLTIQCQVDSQVTMMFWYRQQPGQSLTLIATANQGSEATYESGFVIDKFPISRPNLTFSTLTVSNMSPEDSSIYLCSVEYNTEAFFGQGTRLTVV.

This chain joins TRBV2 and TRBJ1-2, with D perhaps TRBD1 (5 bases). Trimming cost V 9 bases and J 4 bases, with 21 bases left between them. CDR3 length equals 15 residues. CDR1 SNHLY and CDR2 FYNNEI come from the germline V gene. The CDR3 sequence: CARNTQDLGIYGYTF. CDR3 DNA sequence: TGTGCCAGAAACACACAGGACCTAGGGATCTATGGCTACACCTTC.

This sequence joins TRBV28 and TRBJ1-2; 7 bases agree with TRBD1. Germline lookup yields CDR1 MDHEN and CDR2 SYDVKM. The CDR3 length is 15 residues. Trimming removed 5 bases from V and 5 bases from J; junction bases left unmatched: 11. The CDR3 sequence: CASSPEPGGRYGYTF. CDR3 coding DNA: TGTGCCAGCAGTCCCGAGCCAGGGGGTCGGTATGGCTACACCTTC.

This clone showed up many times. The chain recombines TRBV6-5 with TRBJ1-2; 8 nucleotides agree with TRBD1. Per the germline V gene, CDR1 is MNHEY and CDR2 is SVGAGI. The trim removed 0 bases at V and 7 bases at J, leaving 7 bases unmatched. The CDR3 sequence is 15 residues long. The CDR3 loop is CASSYSTGVVAGYTF. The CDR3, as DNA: TGTGCCAGCAGTTACTCGACAGGGGTCGTTGCTGGCTACACCTTC.

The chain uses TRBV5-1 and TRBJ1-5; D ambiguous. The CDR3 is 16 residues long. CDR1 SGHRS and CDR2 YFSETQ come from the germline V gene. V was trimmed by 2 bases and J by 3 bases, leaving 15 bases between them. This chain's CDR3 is CASSLGPPLTNQPQHF. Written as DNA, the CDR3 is TGCGCCAGCAGCTTAGGACCTCCACTCACCAATCAGCCCCAGCATTTT.

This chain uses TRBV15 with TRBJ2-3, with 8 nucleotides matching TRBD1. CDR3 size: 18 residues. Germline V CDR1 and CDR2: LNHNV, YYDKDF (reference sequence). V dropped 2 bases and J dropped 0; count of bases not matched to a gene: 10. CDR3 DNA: TGTGCCACCAGCAGAACCCGAAGACAGGGGTCTAGCACAGATACGCAGTATTTT. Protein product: CATSRTRRQGSSTDTQYF.

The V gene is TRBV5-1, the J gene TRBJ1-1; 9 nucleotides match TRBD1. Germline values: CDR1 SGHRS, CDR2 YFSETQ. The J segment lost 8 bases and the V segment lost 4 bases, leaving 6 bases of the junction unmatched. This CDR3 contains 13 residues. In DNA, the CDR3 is TGCGCCAGCAGCCGGAGACAGGGGGACGAAGCTTTCTTT. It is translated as CASSRRQGDEAFF.